This record looks at one TCR beta chain sequence and its context. Antigen: not known. The sample belongs to a study of T cells in localized non-small cell lung cancer. Findings of the study overall: Tumor trailed uninvolved adjacent lung in T cell clonality, which peaked there.

Repertoires were generated with immunoSEQ multiplex PCR, while TCRdb's copy carries only in-frame clones and drops some. The sample contains under 65,000 clones, over 85% of which appear only once. CDR1 SGHRS and CDR2 YFSETQ come from the germline V gene. The CDR3 contains 13 residues. The ends were cut back, 6 bases at V and 2 bases at J, with 8 bases in the middle. The clonotype comes from a man aged 35 to 69 with stage I squamous cell lung carcinoma. Sequencing used peripheral blood, obtained before any cancer treatment. The chain recombines TRBV5-1 with TRBJ2-2; D perhaps matches TRBD1 (6 bases). This chain's CDR3 is CASNRVNTGELFF. DNA of the CDR3: TGCGCCAGCAACAGGGTAAACACCGGGGAGCTGTTTTTT.